This T cell receptor (beta chain) was obtained from a study of regulatory T cells in long-lasting Graves disease. Time point described: persistent/refractory GD, antithyroid drugs over 5 years with positive TRAb. TCR sequences were obtained from RNA taken from PBMCs. This clonotype appeared a few times. Investigators prepared the TCR beta libraries by applying iRepertoire HTBI primers and Arm-PCR of CDR3 regions. Each CDR3 protein gets one entry after TCRdb re-called the multiplex PCR reads with MiXCR. Of a few hundred thousand distinct CDR3 sequences listed, roughly a fifth are singletons. The germline CDR1 and CDR2 sequences are DFQATT and SNEGSKA (reference sequence). V was clipped by 2 bases and J by 1 base; unmatched bases: 7. The CDR3 runs 15 residues.

This specimen was peripheral blood mononuclear cells (PBMCs), taken when the disease was refractory, from a patient treated with antithyroid drugs. The rearrangement links TRBV20-1 to TRBJ1-2, with 7 bases lining up with TRBD1. This clonotype was sampled from a female donor with Graves disease. The CDR3 nucleotides read TGCAGTGCTAGACACGGGACAGTCAATAACTATGGCTACACCTTC. Translated: CSARHGTVNNYGYTF.